Below, one T cell receptor beta chain is given with its context. Amplification yielded TCR beta CDR3 regions, with RNA transcripts as the source. HTBI primers were employed in a first-round RT-PCR of the TCR CDR3. MiXCR was run by TCRdb on the multiplex PCR reads, yielding one entry per CDR3 protein. Seen here are a few hundred thousand distinct CDR3 sequences, under 20% observed once, and the top ten hold 35% to 50%. The length of the CDR3 is 14 residues. V was trimmed by 0 bases and J by 7 bases, leaving 10 bases between them. Germline loops: CDR1 MGHRA, CDR2 YSYEKL. The sample comes from a study of T cells in Graves' hyperthyroidism and ophthalmopathy.

This clonotype originated in a young man with Graves' ophthalmopathy. This chain uses TRBV4-1 with TRBJ1-5; D might be TRBD1 (5 bases). Sequenced sample: blood. In nucleotides, the CDR3 is TGCGCCAGCAGCCAAGAAGGGGTAGGGCAGCCCCAGCATTTT. It specifies CASSQEGVGQPQHF.